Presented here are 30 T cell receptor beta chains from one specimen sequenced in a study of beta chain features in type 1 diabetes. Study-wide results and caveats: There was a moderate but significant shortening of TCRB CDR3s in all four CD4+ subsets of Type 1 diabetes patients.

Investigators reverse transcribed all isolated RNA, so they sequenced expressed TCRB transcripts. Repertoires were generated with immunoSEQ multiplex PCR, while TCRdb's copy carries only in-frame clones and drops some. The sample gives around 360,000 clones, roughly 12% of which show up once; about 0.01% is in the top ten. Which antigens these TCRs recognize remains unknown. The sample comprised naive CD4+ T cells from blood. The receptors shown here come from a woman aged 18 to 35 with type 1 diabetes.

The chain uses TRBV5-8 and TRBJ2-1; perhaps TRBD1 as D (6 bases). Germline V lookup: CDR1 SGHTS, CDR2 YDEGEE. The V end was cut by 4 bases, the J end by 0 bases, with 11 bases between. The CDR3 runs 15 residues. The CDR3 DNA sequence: TGTGCCAGCAGCGAGGGGGATAGCTCCTACAATGAGCAGTTCTTC. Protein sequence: CASSEGDSSYNEQFF.

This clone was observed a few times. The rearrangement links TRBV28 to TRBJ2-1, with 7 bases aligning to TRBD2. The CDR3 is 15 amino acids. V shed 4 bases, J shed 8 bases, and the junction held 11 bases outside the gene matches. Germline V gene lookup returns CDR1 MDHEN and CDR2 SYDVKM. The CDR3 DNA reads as TGTGCCAGCAGTTATGCGGGAGAGCTTAGGGATGAGCAGTTCTTC. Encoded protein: CASSYAGELRDEQFF.

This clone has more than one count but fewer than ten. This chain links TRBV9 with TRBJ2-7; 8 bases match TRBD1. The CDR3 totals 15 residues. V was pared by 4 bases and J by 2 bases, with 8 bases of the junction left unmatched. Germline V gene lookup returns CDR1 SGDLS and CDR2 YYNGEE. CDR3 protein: CASSTSGTGPYEQYF. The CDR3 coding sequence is TGTGCCAGCAGCACCTCCGGGACAGGTCCCTACGAGCAGTACTTC.

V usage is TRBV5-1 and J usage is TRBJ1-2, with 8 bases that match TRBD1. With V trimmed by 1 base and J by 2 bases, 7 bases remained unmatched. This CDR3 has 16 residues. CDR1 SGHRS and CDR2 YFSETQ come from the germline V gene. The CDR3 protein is CASSLSPGQENYGYTF. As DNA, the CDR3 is TGCGCCAGCAGCTTGTCTCCGGGACAGGAGAACTATGGCTACACCTTC.

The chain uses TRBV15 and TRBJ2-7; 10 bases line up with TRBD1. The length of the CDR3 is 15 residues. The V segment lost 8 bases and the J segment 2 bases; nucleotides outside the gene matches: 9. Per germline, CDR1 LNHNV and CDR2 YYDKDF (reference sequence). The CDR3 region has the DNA TGTGCCACCTGCCGGGACAGGGGTATCCCCTACGAGCAGTACTTC. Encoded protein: CATCRDRGIPYEQYF.

The CDR3 sequence is CASRYRGADGYTF. CDR3 in DNA: TGCGCCAGCCGTTACAGGGGGGCTGATGGCTACACCTTC. V gene TRBV4-3 combines with J gene TRBJ1-2; TRBD1 agrees at 8 bases. Trimming at V came to 8 bases and at J to 6 bases, leaving 8 bases not matched to a gene. Germline CDR1 reads LGHNA; CDR2 reads YSLEER. The CDR3 extends over 13 amino acids.

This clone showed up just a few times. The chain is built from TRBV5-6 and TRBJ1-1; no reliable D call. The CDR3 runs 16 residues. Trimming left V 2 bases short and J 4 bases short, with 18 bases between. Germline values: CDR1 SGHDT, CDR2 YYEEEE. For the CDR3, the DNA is TGTGCCAGCAGCTTTGGCCCCTCCATAGCTGGCACTGAAGCTTTCTTT. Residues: CASSFGPSIAGTEAFF.

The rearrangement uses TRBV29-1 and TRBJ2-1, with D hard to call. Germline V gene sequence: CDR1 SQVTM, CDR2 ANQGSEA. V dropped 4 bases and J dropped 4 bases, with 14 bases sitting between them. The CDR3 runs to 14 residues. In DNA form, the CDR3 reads TGCAGCGTTGCAGTCCTAACCGGGTACAATGAGCAGTTCTTC. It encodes CSVAVLTGYNEQFF.

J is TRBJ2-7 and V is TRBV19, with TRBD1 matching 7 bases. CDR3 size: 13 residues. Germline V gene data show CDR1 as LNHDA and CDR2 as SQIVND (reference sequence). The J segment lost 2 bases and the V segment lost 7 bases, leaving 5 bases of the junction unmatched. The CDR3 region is CASTAGGAYEQYF. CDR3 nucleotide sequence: TGTGCCAGTACGGCAGGGGGTGCCTACGAGCAGTACTTC.

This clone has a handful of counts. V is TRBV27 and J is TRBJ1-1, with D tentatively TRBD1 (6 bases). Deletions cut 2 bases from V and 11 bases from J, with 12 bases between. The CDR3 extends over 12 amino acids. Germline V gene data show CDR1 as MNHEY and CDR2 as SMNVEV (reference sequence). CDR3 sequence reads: CASSLEGGTAFF. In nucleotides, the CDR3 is TGTGCCAGCAGTTTAGAGGGGGGGACGGCTTTCTTT.

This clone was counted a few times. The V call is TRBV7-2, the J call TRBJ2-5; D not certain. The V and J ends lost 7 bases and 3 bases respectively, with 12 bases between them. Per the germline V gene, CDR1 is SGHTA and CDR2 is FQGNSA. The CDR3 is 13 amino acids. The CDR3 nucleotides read TGTGCCAGCAAGATCAGAATTAAAGAGACCCAGTACTTC. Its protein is CASKIRIKETQYF.

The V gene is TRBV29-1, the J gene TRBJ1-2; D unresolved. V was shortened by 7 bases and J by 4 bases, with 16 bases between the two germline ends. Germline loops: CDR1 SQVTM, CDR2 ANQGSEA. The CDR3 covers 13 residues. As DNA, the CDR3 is TGCAGCGCCGGTCACAGCATCACCTATGGCTACACCTTC. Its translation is CSAGHSITYGYTF.

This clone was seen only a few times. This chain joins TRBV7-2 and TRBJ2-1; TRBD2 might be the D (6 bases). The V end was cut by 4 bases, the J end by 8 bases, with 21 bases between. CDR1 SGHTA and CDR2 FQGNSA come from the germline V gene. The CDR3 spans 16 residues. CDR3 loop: CASSSQGGVAGYEQFF. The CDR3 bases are TGTGCCAGCAGCTCCCAGGGCGGGGTGGCGGGCTATGAGCAGTTCTTC.

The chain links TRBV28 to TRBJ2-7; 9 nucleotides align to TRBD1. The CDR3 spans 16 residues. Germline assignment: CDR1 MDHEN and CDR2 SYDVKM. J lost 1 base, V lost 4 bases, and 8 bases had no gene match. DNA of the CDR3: TGTGCCAGCAGTTGGCACCACAGGGGGCCATCCTACGAGCAGTACTTC. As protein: CASSWHHRGPSYEQYF.

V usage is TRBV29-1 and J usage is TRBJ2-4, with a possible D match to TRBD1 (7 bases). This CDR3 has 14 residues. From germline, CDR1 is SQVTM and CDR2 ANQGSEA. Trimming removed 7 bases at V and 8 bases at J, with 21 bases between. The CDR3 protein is CSAKPRDSQDIQYF. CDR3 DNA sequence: TGCAGCGCCAAACCGCGGGACAGCCAAGACATTCAGTACTTC.

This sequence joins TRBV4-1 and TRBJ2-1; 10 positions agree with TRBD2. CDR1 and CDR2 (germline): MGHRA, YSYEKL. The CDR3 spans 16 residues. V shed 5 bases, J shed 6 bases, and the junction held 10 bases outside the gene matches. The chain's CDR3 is CASSNRIAGGPNEQFF. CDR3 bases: TGCGCCAGCAGCAATCGAATAGCGGGAGGCCCCAATGAGCAGTTCTTC.

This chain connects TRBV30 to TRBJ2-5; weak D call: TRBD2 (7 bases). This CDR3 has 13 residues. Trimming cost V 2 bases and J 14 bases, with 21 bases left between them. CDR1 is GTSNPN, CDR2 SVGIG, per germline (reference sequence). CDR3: CAWSFTGGIVPYF. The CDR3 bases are TGTGCCTGGAGTTTTACGGGGGGCATCGTACCCTACTTC.

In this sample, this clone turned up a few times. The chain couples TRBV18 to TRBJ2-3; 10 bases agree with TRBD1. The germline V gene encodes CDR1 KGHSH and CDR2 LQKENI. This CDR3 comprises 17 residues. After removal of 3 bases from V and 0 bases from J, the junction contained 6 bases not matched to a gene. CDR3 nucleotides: TGTGCCAGCTCACCGGGACAGGGGATCACTAGCACAGATACGCAGTATTTT. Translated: CASSPGQGITSTDTQYF. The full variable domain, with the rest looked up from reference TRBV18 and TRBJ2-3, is NAGVMQNPRHLVRRRGQEARLRCSPMKGHSHVYWYRQLPEEGLKFMVYLQKENIIDESGMPKERFSAEFPKEGPSILRIQQVVRGDSAAYFCASSPGQGITSTDTQYFGPGTRLTVL.

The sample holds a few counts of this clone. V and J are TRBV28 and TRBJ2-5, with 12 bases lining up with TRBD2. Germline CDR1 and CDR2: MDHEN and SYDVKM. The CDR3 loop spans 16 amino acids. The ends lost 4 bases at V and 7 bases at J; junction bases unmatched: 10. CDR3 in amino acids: CASSYTSGRREGTQYF. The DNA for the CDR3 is TGTGCCAGCAGTTACACTAGCGGGAGGCGCGAGGGGACCCAGTACTTC.

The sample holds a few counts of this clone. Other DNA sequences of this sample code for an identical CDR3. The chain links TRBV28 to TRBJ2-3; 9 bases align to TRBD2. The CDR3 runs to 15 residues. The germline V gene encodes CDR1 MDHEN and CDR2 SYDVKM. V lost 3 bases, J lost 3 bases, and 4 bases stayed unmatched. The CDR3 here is CASSLGAGGTDTQYF. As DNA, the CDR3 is TGTGCCAGCAGTTTGGGGGCGGGAGGGACAGATACGCAGTATTTT.

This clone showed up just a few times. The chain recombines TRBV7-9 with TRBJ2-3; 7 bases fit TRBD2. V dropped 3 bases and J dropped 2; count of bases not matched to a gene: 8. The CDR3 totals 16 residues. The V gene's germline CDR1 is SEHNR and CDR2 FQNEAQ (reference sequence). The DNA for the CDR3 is TGTGCCAGCAGCTTCGTTAGCGGGCGATTCACAGATACGCAGTATTTT. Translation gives CASSFVSGRFTDTQYF.

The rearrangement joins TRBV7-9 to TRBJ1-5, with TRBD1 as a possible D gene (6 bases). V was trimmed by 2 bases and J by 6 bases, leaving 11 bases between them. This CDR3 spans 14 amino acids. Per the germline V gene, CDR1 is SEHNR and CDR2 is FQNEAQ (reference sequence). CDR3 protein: CASSLQGSSQPQHF. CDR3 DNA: TGTGCCAGCAGCTTACAGGGGTCGAGTCAGCCCCAGCATTTT.

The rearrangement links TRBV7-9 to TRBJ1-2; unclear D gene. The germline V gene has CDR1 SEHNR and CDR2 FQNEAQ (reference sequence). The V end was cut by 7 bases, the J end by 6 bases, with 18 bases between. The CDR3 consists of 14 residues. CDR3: CASTGRGRGDGYTF. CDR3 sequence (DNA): TGTGCCAGCACGGGTCGTGGTCGCGGAGATGGCTACACCTTC.

CDR3 in DNA: TGTGCCACCCGGGAACAGGGGAGTCTTACAGATACGCAGTATTTT. As protein: CATREQGSLTDTQYF. The chain recombines TRBV7-9 with TRBJ2-3; TRBD1 matches at 7 bases. This CDR3 has 15 residues. Looked up from germline, CDR1 is SEHNR and CDR2 is FQNEAQ (reference sequence). V shed 10 bases and J 3 bases; nucleotides not matched to a gene: 13.

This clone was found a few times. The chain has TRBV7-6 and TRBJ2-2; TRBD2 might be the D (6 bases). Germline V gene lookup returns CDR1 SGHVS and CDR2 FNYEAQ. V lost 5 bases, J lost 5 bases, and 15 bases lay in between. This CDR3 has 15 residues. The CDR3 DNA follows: TGTGCCAGCAGCGGCATGACGGAGGGAACCGGGGAGCTGTTTTTT. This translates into CASSGMTEGTGELFF.

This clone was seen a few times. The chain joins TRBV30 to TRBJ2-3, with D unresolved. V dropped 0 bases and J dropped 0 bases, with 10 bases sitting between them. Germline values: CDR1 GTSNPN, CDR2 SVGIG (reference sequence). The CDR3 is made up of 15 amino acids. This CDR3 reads CAWSVWQASTDTQYF. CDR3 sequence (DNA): TGTGCCTGGAGTGTATGGCAGGCTAGCACAGATACGCAGTATTTT.

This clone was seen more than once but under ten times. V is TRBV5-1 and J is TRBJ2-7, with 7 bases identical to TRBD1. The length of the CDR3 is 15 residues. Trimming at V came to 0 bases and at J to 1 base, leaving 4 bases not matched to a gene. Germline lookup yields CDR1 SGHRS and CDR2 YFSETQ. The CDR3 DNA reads TGCGCCAGCAGCTTGGTGGCAGGGGGATCCTACGAGCAGTACTTC. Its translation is CASSLVAGGSYEQYF. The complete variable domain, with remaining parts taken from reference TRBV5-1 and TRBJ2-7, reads KAGVTQTPRYLIKTRGQQVTLSCSPISGHRSVSWYQQTPGQGLQFLFEYFSETQRNKGNFPGRFSGRQFSNSRSEMNVSTLELGDSALYLCASSLVAGGSYEQYFGPGTRLTVT.

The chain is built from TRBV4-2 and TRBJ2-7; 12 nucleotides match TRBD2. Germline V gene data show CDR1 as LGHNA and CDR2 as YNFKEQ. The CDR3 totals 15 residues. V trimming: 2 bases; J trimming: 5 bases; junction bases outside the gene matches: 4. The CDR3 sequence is CASSQRLAGEDEQYF. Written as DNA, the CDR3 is TGTGCCAGCAGCCAAAGACTAGCGGGAGAGGACGAGCAGTACTTC.

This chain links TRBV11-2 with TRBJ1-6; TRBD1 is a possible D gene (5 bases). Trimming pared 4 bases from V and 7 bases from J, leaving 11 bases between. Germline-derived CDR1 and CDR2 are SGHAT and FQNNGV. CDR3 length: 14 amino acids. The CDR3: CASSSRRGNSPLHF. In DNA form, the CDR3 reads TGTGCCAGCAGCTCGCGACGGGGGAATTCACCCCTCCACTTT.

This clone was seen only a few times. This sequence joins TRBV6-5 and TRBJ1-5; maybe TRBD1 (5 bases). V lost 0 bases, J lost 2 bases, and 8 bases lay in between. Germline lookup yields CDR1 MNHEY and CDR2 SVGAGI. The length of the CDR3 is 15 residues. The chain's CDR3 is CASSYSGEGNQPQHF. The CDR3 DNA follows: TGTGCCAGCAGTTACTCGGGGGAGGGCAATCAGCCCCAGCATTTT.